This T cell receptor (beta chain) is from a study of shared clonotypes between healthy human individuals. Some clones are missing from TCRdb's copy, which holds only in-frame ones; the method was immunoSEQ multiplex PCR. Of 2 million to 3 million clones listed, 85% to 95% were seen once; the top ten hold roughly 0.13%. Trimming at V came to 0 bases and at J to 7 bases, leaving 5 bases not matched to a gene. CDR1 is SGHRS and CDR2 is YFSETQ in the germline V gene. This CDR3 contains 15 residues. The source material was naive CD4+ T cells sorted from blood. Subset of the sample: CD45RA+ positively selected. The TCR was taken from a man aged 18 to 29 in good health. The V call is TRBV5-1, the J call TRBJ2-2, with TRBD1 identical over 8 bases. The CDR3 region is CASSLGTGHGGELFF. As DNA, the CDR3 is TGCGCCAGCAGCTTGGGGACAGGGCACGGCGGGGAGCTGTTTTTT.